The 2 T cell receptor beta chains presented below share a single source sample, sequenced in a study of cytomegalovirus exposure and HLA in healthy donors. Method: immunoSEQ multiplex PCR; TCRdb's copy keeps in-frame clones and lacks some. The profile shows some 46,000 clones, approximately 90% of them singletons. Source material: PBMCs. These receptors came from a man younger than 30 in good health and CMV-seronegative.

The chain carries TRBV7-2 and TRBJ2-7, with TRBD2 matching over 7 bases. Germline CDR1 is SGHTA and CDR2 is FQGNSA. J lost 3 bases, V lost 5 bases, and 10 bases had no gene match. The CDR3 loop spans 15 amino acids. The CDR3 DNA sequence: TGTGCCAGCAGCCCCCATGGCGGGAGCGGCTACGAGCAGTACTTC. It yields the protein CASSPHGGSGYEQYF.

This clone showed up just once. The rearrangement links TRBV6-5 to TRBJ1-2, with 8 positions matching TRBD1. Germline V gene sequence: CDR1 MNHEY, CDR2 SVGAGI. V dropped 2 bases and J dropped 5; count of bases not matched to a gene: 10. This CDR3 comprises 16 residues. The DNA for the CDR3 is TGTGCCAGCAGTTACGACGGGGGACAGGCGATTTATGGCTACACCTTC. Translation gives CASSYDGGQAIYGYTF.